The rows below give T cell receptor beta chains drawn from one sample of a study of blood T cell repertoires in COVID-19. The method was immunoSEQ multiplex PCR; TCRdb's version includes in-frame clones alone and lacks a portion of them. The table shows roughly 170,000 clones, with about nine tenths occurring only once. Sample: peripheral blood. Receptors were obtained from a man in his 70s with active or convalescent COVID-19. Both conserved end residues are part of each CDR3. D genes are given only for firm matches. Only some rows state a clone size, as once, few, many or a class for expanded clones.

TRBJ2-1 TRBV5-1 . TRBD1 TGCGCCAGCAGCGGGACAGGGGGCACCTACAATGAGCAGTTCTTC CASSGTGGTYNEQFF
TRBJ1-6 TRBV6-5 . . TGTGCCAGCAGAAACCCTGGACCGGGAATGGAGTCCCTCCACTTT CASRNPGPGMESLHF
TRBJ2-3 TRBV7-2 few . TGTGCCAGCAGCTTAGCCCGTAGCACAGATACGCAGTATTTT CASSLARSTDTQYF
TRBJ1-2 TRBV20-1 . . TGCAGTGCCGCTAACTATGGCTACACCTTC CSAANYGYTF
TRBJ2-7 TRBV5-1 . TRBD1 TGCGCCAGCTCCCGAGGACAGGCCCCCTACGAGCAGTACTTC CASSRGQAPYEQYF
TRBJ2-3 TRBV9 . . TGTGCCAGCAGCACCGCCCACCTTGAGGGAGCAGATACGCAGTATTTT CASSTAHLEGADTQYF
TRBJ1-5 TRBV18 . TRBD1 TGTGCCAGCTCCCGATCTACAGGGGGCGGCAATCAGCCCCAGCATTTT CASSRSTGGGNQPQHF
TRBJ1-2 TRBV28 . TRBD1 TGTGCCAGCAGTAAACAACAGGGGAAGGGTGGCTACACCTTC CASSKQQGKGGYTF
TRBJ2-2 TRBV7-9 few TRBD1 TGTGCCAGCAGCACTTGGGACAGTCAGAACACCGGGGAGCTGTTTTTT CASSTWDSQNTGELFF
TRBJ2-7 TRBV30 . TRBD1 TGTGCCTATAAGACAGGGCCAAGTTACGAGCAGTACTTC CAYKTGPSYEQYF
TRBJ2-2 TRBV27 . TRBD2 TGTGCCAGCAGGGGACTAGCGGGAGATTGGAGCACCGGGGAGCTGTTTTTT CASRGLAGDWSTGELFF
TRBJ1-1 TRBV9 . TRBD1 TGTGCCAGCAGCGTAGGGCCAGGGGGCGTCACTGAAGCTTTCTTT CASSVGPGGVTEAFF
TRBJ2-7 TRBV28 . TRBD1 TGTGCCAGTGGGGGGTTCCGGGACAGGGACGGCGAGCAGTACTTC CASGGFRDRDGEQYF
TRBJ2-2 TRBV18 . . TGTGCCAGCTCGCTTCGACAGAAGACGACGGACACCGGGGAGCTGTTTTTT CASSLRQKTTDTGELFF
TRBJ2-2 TRBV7-9 . TRBD2 TGTGCCAGCAGCTTAGTCGGGAGGGTCACCGGGGAGCTGTTTTTT CASSLVGRVTGELFF
TRBJ1-1 TRBV4-1 . . TGCGCCAGCAGCCAAGCGCCACGGGTATCTGAAGCTTTCTTT CASSQAPRVSEAFF
TRBJ2-3 TRBV5-1 . TRBD2 TGCGCCAGCAGCTCCTTGGGTAGCGGGGGGGCAGATACGCAGTATTTT CASSSLGSGGADTQYF
TRBJ1-4 TRBV11-2 . . TGTGCCAGCAGAAGGGGTGGGCTTAAGGAAAAACTGTTTTTT CASRRGGLKEKLFF
TRBJ1-2 TRBV10-3 . . TGTGCCATCAGTGAACAGCTCTATGGCTACACCTTC CAISEQLYGYTF
TRBJ2-1 TRBV7-2 . . TGTGCCAGCAGCACACAAGACGCGGCGAATGAGCAGTTCTTC CASSTQDAANEQFF
TRBJ2-3 TRBV28 . TRBD1 TGTGCCAGCAGGACAGGGTCTAGGGATACGCAGTATTTT CASRTGSRDTQYF
TRBJ2-5 TRBV9 few . TGTGCCAGCAGCCCCCAGGGGCTGGAGACCCAGTACTTC CASSPQGLETQYF
TRBJ1-1 TRBV11-2 . . TGTGCCAGCAGCCGTGGCCGATCTAGGGGGAACACTGAAGCTTTCTTT CASSRGRSRGNTEAFF
TRBJ2-7 TRBV3-1/TRBV3-2 . . TGTGCCAGCAGCCAAGACTATTACTACGAGCAGTACTTC CASSQDYYYEQYF
TRBJ2-5 TRBV10-3 . . TGTGCCATCAGTGGTGTAGGGGATCTACAAGAGACCCAGTACTTC CAISGVGDLQETQYF
TRBJ2-7 TRBV5-1 . TRBD1 TGCGCCAGCAGCCACGCCGGGACAGGGTCCTACGAGCAGTACTTC CASSHAGTGSYEQYF
TRBJ2-1 TRBV4-1 . . TGCGCCAGCAGCCCCGGGACAAACAGCCAGGATGAGCAGTTCTTC CASSPGTNSQDEQFF
TRBJ1-6 TRBV28 . . TGTGCCAGCAGTTTTAATCGACAGGCCCCTTCACCCCTCCACTTT CASSFNRQAPSPLHF
TRBJ2-1 TRBV2 . TRBD2 TGTGCCAGCATGCGCTCTAGCGGACACTACAATGAGCAGTTCTTC CASMRSSGHYNEQFF
TRBJ2-1 TRBV7-3 once TRBD2 TGTGCCAGCAGCGCCCGGGGCAGCGGGAGGTCAGGCGAGCAGTTCTTC CASSARGSGRSGEQFF
TRBJ2-1 TRBV27 . TRBD1 TGTGCCAGCAGTCCCGCCGGGACAGGGGGCTGGAATGAGCAGTTCTTC CASSPAGTGGWNEQFF
TRBJ2-1 TRBV5-1 . . TGCGCCAGCAGCCCACAACAGGGCTTGACCTACAATGAGCAGTTCTTC CASSPQQGLTYNEQFF